This T cell receptor beta chain derives from a study of blood T cells in healthy people across ages. Study-level findings and limits: PBMC samples, being unsorted, prevented any conclusive comparison of naive and antigen-experienced cells. A greater number of naive CD4+ cells and higher diversity distinguished long-lived donors from aged donors.

For this clonotype: The antigen remains undetermined.

The authors ran a second PCR of about 6 to 11 cycles using a sample-barcoded 5' primer and a J-beta primer mix. TCRdb analysed the 5' RACE reads with MiXCR anew, one entry per CDR3 protein. The data show about 1.4 million distinct CDR3 sequences, approximately 59% seen once. They isolated at least 6 million PBMCs from each sample. Trimming at V came to 6 bases and at J to 6 bases, leaving 11 bases not matched to a gene. Germline lookup yields CDR1 DFQATT and CDR2 SNEGSKA (reference sequence). The length of the CDR3 is 14 residues. This chain joins TRBV20-1 and TRBJ2-1, with TRBD2 identical over 7 bases. The sequence was collected from a man younger than 35 in good health. Material for sequencing was blood. As DNA, the CDR3 is TGCAGTGCCCCCGACGTGGGGGGGAGCAATGAGCAGTTCTTC. It encodes CSAPDVGGSNEQFF.